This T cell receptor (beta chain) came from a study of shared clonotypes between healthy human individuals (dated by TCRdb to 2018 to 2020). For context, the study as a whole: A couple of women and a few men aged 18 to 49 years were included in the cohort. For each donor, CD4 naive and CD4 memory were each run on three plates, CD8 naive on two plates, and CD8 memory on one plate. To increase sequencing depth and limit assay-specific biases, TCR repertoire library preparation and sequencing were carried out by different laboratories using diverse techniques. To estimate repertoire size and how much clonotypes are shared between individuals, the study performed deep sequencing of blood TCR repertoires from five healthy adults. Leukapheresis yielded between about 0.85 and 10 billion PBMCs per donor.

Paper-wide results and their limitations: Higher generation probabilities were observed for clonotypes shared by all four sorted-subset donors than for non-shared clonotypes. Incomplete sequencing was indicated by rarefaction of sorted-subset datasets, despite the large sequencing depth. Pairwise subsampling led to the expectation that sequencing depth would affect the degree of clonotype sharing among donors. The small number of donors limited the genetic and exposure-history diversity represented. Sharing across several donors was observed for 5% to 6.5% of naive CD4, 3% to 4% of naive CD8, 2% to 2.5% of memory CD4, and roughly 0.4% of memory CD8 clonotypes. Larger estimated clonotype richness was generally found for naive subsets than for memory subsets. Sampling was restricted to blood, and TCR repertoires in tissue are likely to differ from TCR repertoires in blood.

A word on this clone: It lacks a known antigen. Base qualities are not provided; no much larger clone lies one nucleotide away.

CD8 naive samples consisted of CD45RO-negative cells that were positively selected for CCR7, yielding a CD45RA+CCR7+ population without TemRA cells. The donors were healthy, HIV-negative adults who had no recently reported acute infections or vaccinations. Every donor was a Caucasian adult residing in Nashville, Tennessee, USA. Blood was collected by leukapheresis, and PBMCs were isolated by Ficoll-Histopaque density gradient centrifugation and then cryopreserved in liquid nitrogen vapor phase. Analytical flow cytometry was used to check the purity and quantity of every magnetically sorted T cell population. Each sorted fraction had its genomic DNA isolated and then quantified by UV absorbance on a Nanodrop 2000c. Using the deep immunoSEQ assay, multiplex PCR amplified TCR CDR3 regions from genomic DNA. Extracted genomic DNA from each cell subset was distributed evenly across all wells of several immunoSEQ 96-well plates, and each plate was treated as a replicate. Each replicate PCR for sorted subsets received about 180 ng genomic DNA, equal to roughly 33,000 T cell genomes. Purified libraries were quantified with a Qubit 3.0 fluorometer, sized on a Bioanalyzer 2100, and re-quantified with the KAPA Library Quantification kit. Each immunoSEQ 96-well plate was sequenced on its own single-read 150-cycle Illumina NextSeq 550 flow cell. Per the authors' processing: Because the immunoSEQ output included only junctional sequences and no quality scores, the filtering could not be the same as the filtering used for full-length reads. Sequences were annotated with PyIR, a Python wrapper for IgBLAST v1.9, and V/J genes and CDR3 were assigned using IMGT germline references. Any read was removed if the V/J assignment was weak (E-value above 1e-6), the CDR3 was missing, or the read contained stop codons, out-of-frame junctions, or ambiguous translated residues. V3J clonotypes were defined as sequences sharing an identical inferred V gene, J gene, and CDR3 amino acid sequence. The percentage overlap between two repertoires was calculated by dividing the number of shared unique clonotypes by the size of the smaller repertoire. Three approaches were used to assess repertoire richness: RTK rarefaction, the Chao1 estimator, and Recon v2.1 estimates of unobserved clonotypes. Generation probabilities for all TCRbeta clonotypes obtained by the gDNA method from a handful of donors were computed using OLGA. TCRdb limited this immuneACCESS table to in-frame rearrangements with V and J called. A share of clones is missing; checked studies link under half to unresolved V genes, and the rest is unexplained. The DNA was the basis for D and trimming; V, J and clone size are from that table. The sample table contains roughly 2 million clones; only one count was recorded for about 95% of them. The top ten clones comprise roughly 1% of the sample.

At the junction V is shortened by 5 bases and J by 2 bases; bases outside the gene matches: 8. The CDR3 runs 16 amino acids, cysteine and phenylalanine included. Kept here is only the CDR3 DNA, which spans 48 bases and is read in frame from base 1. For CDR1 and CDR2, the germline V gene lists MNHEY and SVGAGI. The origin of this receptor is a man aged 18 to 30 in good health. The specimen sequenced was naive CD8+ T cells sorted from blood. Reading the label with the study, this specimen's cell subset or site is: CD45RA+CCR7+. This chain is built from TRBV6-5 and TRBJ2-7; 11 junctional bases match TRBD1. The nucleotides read TGTGCCAGCAGTAACTACGGGACAGGGGGGACCTACGAGCAGTACTTC. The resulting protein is CASSNYGTGGTYEQYF.